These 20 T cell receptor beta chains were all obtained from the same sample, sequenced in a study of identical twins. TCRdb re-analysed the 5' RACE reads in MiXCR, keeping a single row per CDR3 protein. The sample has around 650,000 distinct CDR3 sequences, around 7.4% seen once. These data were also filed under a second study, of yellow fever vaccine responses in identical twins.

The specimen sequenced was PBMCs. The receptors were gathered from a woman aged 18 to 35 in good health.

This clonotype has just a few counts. The CDR3: CSVLTGDYGYTF. CDR3 nucleotide sequence: TGCAGCGTTTTGACAGGGGACTATGGCTACACCTTC. The V call is TRBV29-1, the J call TRBJ1-2; 8 bases line up with TRBD1. Germline V CDR1 and CDR2: SQVTM, ANQGSEA. The CDR3 has 12 amino acids. Unmatched junction bases numbered 2, after V lost 5 bases and J lost 3 bases.

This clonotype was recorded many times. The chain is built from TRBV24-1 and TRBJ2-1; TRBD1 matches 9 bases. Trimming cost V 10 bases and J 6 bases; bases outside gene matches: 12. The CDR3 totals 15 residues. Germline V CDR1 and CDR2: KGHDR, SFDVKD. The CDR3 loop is CATSLGTGYRNEQFF. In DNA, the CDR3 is TGTGCCACAAGCCTCGGGACAGGGTATCGCAATGAGCAGTTCTTC.

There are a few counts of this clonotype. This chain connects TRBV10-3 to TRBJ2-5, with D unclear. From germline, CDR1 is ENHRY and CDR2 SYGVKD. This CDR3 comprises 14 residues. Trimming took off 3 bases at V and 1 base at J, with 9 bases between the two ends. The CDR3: CAISDGVVQETQYF. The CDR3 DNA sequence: TGTGCCATCAGTGATGGGGTGGTCCAAGAGACCCAGTACTTC.

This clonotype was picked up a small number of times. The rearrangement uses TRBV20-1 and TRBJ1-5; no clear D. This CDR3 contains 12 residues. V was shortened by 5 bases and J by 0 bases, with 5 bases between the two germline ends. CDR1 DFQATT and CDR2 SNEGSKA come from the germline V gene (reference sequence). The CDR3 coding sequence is TGCAGTGCTCTAGGTAGCAATCAGCCCCAGCATTTT. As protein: CSALGSNQPQHF.

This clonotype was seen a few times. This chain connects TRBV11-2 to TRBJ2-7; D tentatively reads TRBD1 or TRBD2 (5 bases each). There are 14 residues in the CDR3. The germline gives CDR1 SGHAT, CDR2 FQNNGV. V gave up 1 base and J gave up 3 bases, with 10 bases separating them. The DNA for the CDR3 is TGTGCCAGCAGCTTAGCTCGGGGCCACTACGAGCAGTACGTC. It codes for CASSLARGHYEQYV.

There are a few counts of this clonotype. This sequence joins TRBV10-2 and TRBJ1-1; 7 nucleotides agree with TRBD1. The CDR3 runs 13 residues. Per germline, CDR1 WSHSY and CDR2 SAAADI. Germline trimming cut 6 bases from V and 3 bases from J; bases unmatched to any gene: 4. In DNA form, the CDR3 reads TGCGCCAGCAGAAGGGGGCCGGACACTGAAGCTTTCTTT. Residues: CASRRGPDTEAFF.

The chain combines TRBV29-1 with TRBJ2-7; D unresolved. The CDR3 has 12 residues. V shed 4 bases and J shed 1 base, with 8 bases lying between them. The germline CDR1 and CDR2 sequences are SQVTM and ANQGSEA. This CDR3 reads CSVALGSYEQYF. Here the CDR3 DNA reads TGCAGCGTTGCATTGGGGTCCTACGAGCAGTACTTC.

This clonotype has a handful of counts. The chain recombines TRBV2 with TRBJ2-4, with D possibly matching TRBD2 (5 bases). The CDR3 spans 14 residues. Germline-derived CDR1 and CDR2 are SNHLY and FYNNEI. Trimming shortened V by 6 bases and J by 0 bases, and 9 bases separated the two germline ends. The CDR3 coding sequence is TGTGCCAGCAGGGCAGGACTAGCCAAAAACATTCAGTACTTC. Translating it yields CASRAGLAKNIQYF.

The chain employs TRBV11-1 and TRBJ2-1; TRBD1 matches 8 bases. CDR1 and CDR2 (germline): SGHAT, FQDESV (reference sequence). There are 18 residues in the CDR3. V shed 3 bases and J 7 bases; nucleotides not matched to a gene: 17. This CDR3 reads CASSFTRTGIIPSNEQFF. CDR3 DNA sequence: TGTGCCAGCAGCTTCACCAGGACAGGGATCATTCCCTCGAATGAGCAGTTCTTC.

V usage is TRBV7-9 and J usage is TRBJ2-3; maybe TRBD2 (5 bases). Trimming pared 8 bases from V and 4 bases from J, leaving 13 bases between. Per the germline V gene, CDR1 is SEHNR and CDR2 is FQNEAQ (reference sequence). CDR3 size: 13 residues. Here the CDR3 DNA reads TGTGCCAGCGGACTTGCCGACGCAGATACGCAGTATTTT. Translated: CASGLADADTQYF.

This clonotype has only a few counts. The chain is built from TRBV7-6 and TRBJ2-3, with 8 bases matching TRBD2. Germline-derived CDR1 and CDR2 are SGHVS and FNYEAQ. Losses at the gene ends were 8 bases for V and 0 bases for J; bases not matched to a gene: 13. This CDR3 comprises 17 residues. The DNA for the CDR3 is TGTGCCAGCTTAGCGGGGTTCCGCGAAACTAGCACAGATACGCAGTATTTT. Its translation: CASLAGFRETSTDTQYF.

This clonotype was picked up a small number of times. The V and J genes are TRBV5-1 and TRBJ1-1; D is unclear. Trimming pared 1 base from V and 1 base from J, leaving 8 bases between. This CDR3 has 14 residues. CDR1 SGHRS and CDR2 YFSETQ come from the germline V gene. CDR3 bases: TGCGCCAGCAGCTTGATAGAACAGAACACTGAAGCTTTCTTT. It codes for CASSLIEQNTEAFF.

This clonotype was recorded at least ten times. CDR3: CASRFRGGRDTEAFF. The CDR3 coding sequence is TGTGCCAGCAGGTTCCGCGGGGGGCGCGACACTGAAGCTTTCTTT. The V gene is TRBV27, the J gene TRBJ1-1, with D tentatively TRBD1 (6 bases). Germline lookup yields CDR1 MNHEY and CDR2 SMNVEV (reference sequence). CDR3 length: 15 residues. V was cut by 6 bases and J by 3 bases, with 17 bases left in between.

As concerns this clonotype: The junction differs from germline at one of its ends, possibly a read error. CDR3 nucleotides: TGTGCCAGCAGTCGTACTAGCGGGGGCCACCAAGAGACCCAGCACTTC. Protein: CASSRTSGGHQETQHF. This chain links TRBV12-3 or TRBV12-4 with TRBJ2-5; 11 bases fit TRBD2. The CDR3 is 16 amino acids.

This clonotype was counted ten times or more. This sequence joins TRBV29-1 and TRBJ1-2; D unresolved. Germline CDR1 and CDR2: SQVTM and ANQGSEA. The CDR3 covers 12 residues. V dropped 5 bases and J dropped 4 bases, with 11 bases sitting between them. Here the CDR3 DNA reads TGCAGCGTTTCTGTTACAACCTATGGCTACACCTTC. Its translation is CSVSVTTYGYTF.

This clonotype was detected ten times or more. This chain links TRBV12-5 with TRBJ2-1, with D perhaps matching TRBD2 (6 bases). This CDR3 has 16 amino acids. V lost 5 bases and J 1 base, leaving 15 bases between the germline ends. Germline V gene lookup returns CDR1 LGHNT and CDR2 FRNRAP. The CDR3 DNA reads TGTGCTAGTGGTGCCCGGGACTCCAATTCCTACAATGAGCAGTTCTTC. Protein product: CASGARDSNSYNEQFF.

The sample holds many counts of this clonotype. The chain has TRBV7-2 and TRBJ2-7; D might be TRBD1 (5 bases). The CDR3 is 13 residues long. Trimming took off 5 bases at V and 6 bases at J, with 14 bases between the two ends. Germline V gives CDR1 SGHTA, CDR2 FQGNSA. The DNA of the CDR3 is TGTGCCAGCAGCCCCCAACGCACAGGCGAGCAGTACTTC. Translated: CASSPQRTGEQYF.

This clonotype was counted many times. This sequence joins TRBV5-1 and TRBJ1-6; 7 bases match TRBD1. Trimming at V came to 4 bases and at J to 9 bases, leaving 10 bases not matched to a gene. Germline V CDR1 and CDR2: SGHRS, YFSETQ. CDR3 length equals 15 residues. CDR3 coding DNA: TGCGCCAGCAGCACCTCCGGGACAGAAGGTTCACCCCTCCACTTT. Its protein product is CASSTSGTEGSPLHF.

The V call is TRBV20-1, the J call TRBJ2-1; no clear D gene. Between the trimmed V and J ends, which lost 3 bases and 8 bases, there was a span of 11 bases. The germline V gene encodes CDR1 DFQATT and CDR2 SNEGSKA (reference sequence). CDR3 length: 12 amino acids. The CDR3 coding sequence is TGCAGTGCTAGGGGTGGGAACCATGAGCAGTTCTTC. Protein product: CSARGGNHEQFF.

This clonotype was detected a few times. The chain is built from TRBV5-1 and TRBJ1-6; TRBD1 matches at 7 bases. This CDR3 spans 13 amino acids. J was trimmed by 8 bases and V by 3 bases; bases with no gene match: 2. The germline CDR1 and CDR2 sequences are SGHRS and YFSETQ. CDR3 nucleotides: TGCGCCAGCAGCTCAGGGGGGGATTCACCCCTCCACTTT. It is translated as CASSSGGDSPLHF.